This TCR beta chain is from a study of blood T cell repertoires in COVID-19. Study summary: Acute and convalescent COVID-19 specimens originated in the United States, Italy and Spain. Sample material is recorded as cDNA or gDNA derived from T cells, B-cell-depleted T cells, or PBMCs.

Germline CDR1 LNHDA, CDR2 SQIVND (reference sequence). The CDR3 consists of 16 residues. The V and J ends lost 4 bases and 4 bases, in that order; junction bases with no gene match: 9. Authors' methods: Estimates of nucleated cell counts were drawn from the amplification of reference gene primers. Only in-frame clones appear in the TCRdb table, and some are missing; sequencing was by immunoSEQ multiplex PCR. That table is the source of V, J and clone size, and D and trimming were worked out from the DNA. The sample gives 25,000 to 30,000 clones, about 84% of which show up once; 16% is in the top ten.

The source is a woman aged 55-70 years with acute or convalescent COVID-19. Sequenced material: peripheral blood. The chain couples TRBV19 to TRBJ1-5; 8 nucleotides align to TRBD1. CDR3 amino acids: CASSSPRQGANQPQHF. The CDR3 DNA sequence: TGTGCCAGTAGTAGCCCGAGGCAGGGGGCGAATCAGCCCCAGCATTTT.